One and the same sample provided the 14 T cell receptor beta chains below, sequenced in a study of PD-L1 blockade in urothelial cancer. Profiled with immunoSEQ multiplex PCR; TCRdb holds only in-frame clones, not every one. The sample lists roughly 87,000 clones, roughly nine tenths occurring once. Time point given: pretreatment peripheral blood. The starting material was PBMCs, obtained around atezolizumab (anti-PD-L1) treatment. The receptors stem from a woman of 80 years or more with urothelial cancer.

The chain couples TRBV6-1 to TRBJ2-3; 13 bases agree with TRBD2. This CDR3 is built from 15 residues. Germline V gene sequence: CDR1 MNHNS, CDR2 SASEGT. The V segment lost 7 bases and the J segment 3 bases; nucleotides outside the gene matches: 4. The CDR3 is CASIMTSGRTDTQYF. The CDR3 nucleotides are TGTGCCAGCATTATGACTAGCGGGAGGACAGATACGCAGTATTTT.

This chain joins TRBV29-1 and TRBJ1-1; D remains ambiguous. Trimming cost V 7 bases and J 0 bases, with 9 bases left between them. Germline V CDR1 and CDR2: SQVTM, ANQGSEA. The CDR3 spans 12 residues. CDR3 sequence (DNA): TGCAGCGAGAGGGATCTGAACACTGAAGCTTTCTTT. Residues: CSERDLNTEAFF.

V usage is TRBV7-2 and J usage is TRBJ2-7; D gene uncertain. Germline assignment: CDR1 SGHTA and CDR2 FQGNSA. The CDR3 is 11 amino acids. Trimming stripped 3 bases from V and 3 bases from J, with 3 bases between. The CDR3 region has the DNA TGTGCCAGCAGCTTCCGCTACGAGCAGTACTTC. It is translated as CASSFRYEQYF.

This clone was found once. J is TRBJ2-7 and V is TRBV28; TRBD1 is a possible D gene (6 bases). The CDR3 sequence is 15 residues long. The V gene's germline CDR1 is MDHEN and CDR2 SYDVKM. Trimming left V 7 bases short and J 1 base short, with 17 bases between. CDR3 coding DNA: TGTGCCAGCACTAATACAGGGAGACTGTCCTACGAGCAGTACTTC. The encoded protein is CASTNTGRLSYEQYF. Full variable domain (rest looked up from reference TRBV28 and TRBJ2-7): DVKVTQSSRYLVKRTGEKVFLECVQDMDHENMFWYRQDPGLGLRLIYFSYDVKMKEKGDIPEGYSVSREKKERFSLILESASTNQTSMYLCASTNTGRLSYEQYFGPGTRLTVT.

The chain carries TRBV15 and TRBJ1-1; TRBD1 matches 7 bases. The CDR3 is 15 amino acids. Germline CDR1 LNHNV, CDR2 YYDKDF (reference sequence). V lost 6 bases and J lost 2; bases outside the gene matches: 9. In DNA form, the CDR3 reads TGTGCCACCAGACAACAGGGGTCGGGCAACACTGAAGCTTTCTTT. The encoded protein is CATRQQGSGNTEAFF.

This rearrangement joins TRBV10-1 to TRBJ1-4, with D hard to call. The CDR3 sequence is 14 residues long. Germline values: CDR1 WNHNN, CDR2 SYGVQD (reference sequence). Trimming pared 4 bases from V and 0 bases from J, leaving 6 bases between. CDR3 sequence (DNA): TGCGCCAGCAGTGGCGGAGCAACTAATGAAAAACTGTTTTTT. Translated: CASSGGATNEKLFF.

V gene TRBV10-3 combines with J gene TRBJ1-2; tentative D call: TRBD1 (6 bases). The CDR3 length is 16 residues. Between the trimmed V and J ends, which lost 0 bases and 0 bases, there was a span of 11 bases. Germline V CDR1 and CDR2: ENHRY, SYGVKD. This chain's CDR3 is CAISESPAGANYGYTF. In nucleotides, the CDR3 is TGTGCCATCAGTGAGTCTCCGGCAGGGGCTAACTATGGCTACACCTTC.

This chain connects TRBV19 to TRBJ1-1, with D unresolved. The germline CDR1 and CDR2 sequences are LNHDA and SQIVND (reference sequence). The CDR3 spans 14 residues. Trimming left V 11 bases short and J 6 bases short, with 22 bases between. DNA for the CDR3: TGTGCCTCAAAAAAAATAGACAATAACGCTGAAGCTTTCTTT. Protein product: CASKKIDNNAEAFF.

This chain connects TRBV7-3 to TRBJ1-2, with a tentative D call TRBD1 (6 bases). V lost 0 bases and J 12 bases, leaving 14 bases between the germline ends. The CDR3 spans 13 residues. Per the germline V gene, CDR1 is SGHTA and CDR2 is FQGTGA. The CDR3 nucleotides are TGTGCCAGCAGCTTAACGCGGCAGGGGATACACACCTTC. Translation: CASSLTRQGIHTF.

The chain uses TRBV15 and TRBJ2-5, with 12 positions matching TRBD1. The CDR3 loop spans 15 amino acids. Germline assignment: CDR1 LNHNV and CDR2 YYDKDF (reference sequence). Unmatched junction bases numbered 9, after V lost 8 bases and J lost 5 bases. The CDR3 DNA follows: TGTGCCACCTCTAATGGGGACAGGGGGCGGGAGACCCAGTACTTC. As protein: CATSNGDRGRETQYF.

The chain uses TRBV7-8 and TRBJ2-5, with 8 bases fitting TRBD1. The V segment lost 2 bases and the J segment 5 bases; nucleotides outside the gene matches: 13. CDR3 length: 17 residues. Germline-derived CDR1 and CDR2 are SGHVS and FQNEAQ. The CDR3 nucleotides are TGTGCCAGCAGCTTATTACGTTTCAGGGGGCAGCGGGAGACCCAGTACTTC. Translation: CASSLLRFRGQRETQYF.

The DNA for the CDR3 is TGTGCCATCAGTGGGACAGGGGGCAATCAGCCCCAGCATTTT. Residues: CAISGTGGNQPQHF. The chain couples TRBV10-3 to TRBJ1-5; 9 bases line up with TRBD1. Germline V lookup: CDR1 ENHRY, CDR2 SYGVKD. The CDR3 is 14 residues long. Trimming took 4 bases from V and 2 from J; bases not matched to a gene: 0.

The chain recombines TRBV4-1 with TRBJ2-1; TRBD2 aligns across 8 bases. V was clipped by 4 bases and J by 7 bases; unmatched bases: 15. Germline-derived CDR1 and CDR2 are MGHRA and YSYEKL. This CDR3 region has 17 residues. The chain's CDR3 is CASSRVREGGSLNEQFF. The CDR3 nucleotides read TGCGCCAGCAGCCGGGTTCGGGAGGGCGGGAGTTTGAATGAGCAGTTCTTC.

V and J are TRBV6-5 and TRBJ1-1; no clear D gene. V dropped 0 bases and J dropped 1 base, with 12 bases sitting between them. This CDR3 comprises 16 residues. CDR1 and CDR2 from the germline V gene are MNHEY and SVGAGI. CDR3 amino acids: CASSYSRFGGNTEAFF. The CDR3 nucleotides read TGTGCCAGCAGTTACTCGAGGTTTGGCGGGAACACTGAAGCTTTCTTT.